This T cell receptor beta chain was sequenced during a study of T cells in Graves' hyperthyroidism and ophthalmopathy. Study-wide results and caveats: Separation of ophthalmopathy from stable hyperthyroidism was achieved by a 13 V-J model. Ophthalmopathy onset followed model prediction by a median about 6.9 months. Blood shared most expanded thyroid clonotypes above 0.001.

The CDR3 is 9 residues long, counting both termini. Germline V gene lookup returns CDR1 SQVTM and CDR2 ANQGSEA. Hyperthyroidism had been newly diagnosed in patients aged 18 to 65, and its duration was under 2 months. With respect to this clonotype: Its matching antigen is unknown. As the CDR3 is not closed by the conserved phenylalanine or tryptophan, this likely results from a read error. The DNA is left out, because the CDR3 cannot be placed on it with certainty; the CDR3 is given as TCRdb lists it.

TCR beta CDR3 region amplification was performed from RNA transcripts. Researchers ran a first-round RT-PCR on the TCR CDR3 using the HTBI primer set. In TCRdb, the multiplex PCR reads were re-called with MiXCR into one record per CDR3 protein. The table records just over 550,000 distinct CDR3 sequences, roughly 46% of them present only once. Sequenced material: peripheral blood or thyroid tissue (not recorded which). The rearrangement links TRBV29-1 to TRBJ1-4; the D segment call TRBD1 is taken from the table without a DNA check. This TCR was sampled from a woman aged 18-30 years with Graves' hyperthyroidism. The CDR3 spells CSVGGRSDY.